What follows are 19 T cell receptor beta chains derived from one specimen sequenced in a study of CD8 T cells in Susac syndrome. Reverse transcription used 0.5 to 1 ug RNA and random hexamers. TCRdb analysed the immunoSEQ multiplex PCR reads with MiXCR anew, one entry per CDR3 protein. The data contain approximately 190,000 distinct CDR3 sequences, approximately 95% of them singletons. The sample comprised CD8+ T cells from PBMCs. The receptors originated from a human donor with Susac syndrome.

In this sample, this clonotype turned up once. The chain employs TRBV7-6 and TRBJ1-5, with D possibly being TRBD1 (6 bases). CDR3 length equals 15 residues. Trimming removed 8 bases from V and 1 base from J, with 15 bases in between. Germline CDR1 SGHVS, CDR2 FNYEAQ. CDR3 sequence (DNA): TGTGCCAGCCGAGGATACAGGGCGAGCAATCAGCCCCAGCATTTT. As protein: CASRGYRASNQPQHF.

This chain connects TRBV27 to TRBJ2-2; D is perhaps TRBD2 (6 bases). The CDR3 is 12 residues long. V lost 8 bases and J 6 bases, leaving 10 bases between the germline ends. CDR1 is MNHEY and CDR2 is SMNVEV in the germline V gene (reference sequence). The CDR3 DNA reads TGTGCCAGCTCCCCGGGGGCCGGGGAGCTGTTTTTT. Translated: CASSPGAGELFF.

CDR3 loop: CASRDSEAFF. The CDR3 coding sequence is TGTGCCAGTAGGGACAGTGAAGCTTTCTTT. The rearrangement joins TRBV19 to TRBJ1-1; weak D call: TRBD1 (6 bases). V lost 6 bases and J 7 bases, leaving 6 bases between the germline ends. The CDR3 runs 10 residues. CDR1 is LNHDA, CDR2 SQIVND, per germline (reference sequence). The variable domain in full, completed from reference TRBV19 and TRBJ1-1, reads DGGITQSPKYLFRKEGQNVTLSCEQNLNHDAMYWYRQDPGQGLRLIYYSQIVNDFQKGDIAEGYSVSREKKESFPLTVTSAQKNPTAFYLCASRDSEAFFGQGTRLTVV.

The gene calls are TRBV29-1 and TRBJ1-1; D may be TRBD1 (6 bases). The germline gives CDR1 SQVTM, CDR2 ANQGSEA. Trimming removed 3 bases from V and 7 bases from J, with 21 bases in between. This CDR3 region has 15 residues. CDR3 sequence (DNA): TGCAGCGTTGACAGTTGGACAGCTAGGGGGGGTGAAGCTTTCTTT. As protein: CSVDSWTARGGEAFF.

Written as DNA, the CDR3 is TGTGCCAGCAGCTCGGGACAGGCCAAAAACATTCAGTACTTC. This encodes CASSSGQAKNIQYF. J is TRBJ2-4 and V is TRBV7-9; 7 bases are shared with TRBD1. This CDR3 has 14 residues. Trimming at V came to 4 bases and at J to 1 base, leaving 1 base not matched to a gene. Germline V CDR1 and CDR2: SEHNR, FQNEAQ (reference sequence).

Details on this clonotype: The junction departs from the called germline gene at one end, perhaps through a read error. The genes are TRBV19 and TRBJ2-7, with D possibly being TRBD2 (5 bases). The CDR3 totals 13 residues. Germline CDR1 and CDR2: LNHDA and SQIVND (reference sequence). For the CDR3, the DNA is TGTGCCAGTAGTATGAGGGTCTCCGACGAGCAGTACTTC. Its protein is CASSMRVSDEQYF.

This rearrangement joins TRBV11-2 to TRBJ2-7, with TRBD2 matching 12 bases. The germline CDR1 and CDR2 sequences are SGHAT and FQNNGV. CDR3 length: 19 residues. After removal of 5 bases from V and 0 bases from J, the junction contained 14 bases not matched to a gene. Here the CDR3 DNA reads TGTGCCAGCAGCCAAGTCCGGACTAGCGGGACCTCCAGCTCCTACGAGCAGTACTTC. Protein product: CASSQVRTSGTSSSYEQYF.

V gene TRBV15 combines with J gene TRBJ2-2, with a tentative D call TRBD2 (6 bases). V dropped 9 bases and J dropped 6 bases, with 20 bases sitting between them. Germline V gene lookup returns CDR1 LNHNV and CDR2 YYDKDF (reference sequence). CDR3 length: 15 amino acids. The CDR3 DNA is TGTGCCACTTACTCCCGGGACTCCAGCCCCGGGGAGCTGTTTTTT. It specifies CATYSRDSSPGELFF.

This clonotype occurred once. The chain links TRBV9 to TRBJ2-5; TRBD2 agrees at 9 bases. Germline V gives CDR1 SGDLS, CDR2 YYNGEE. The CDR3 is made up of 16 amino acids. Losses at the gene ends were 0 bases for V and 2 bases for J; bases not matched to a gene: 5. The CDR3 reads CASSVGAGGHQETQYF. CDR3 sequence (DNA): TGTGCCAGCAGCGTAGGGGCGGGGGGGCATCAAGAGACCCAGTACTTC. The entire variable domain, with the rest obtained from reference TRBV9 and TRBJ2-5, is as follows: DSGVTQTPKHLITATGQRVTLRCSPRSGDLSVYWYQQSLDQGLQFLIQYYNGEERAKGNILERFSAQQFPDLHSELNLSSLELGDSALYFCASSVGAGGHQETQYFGPGTRLLVL.

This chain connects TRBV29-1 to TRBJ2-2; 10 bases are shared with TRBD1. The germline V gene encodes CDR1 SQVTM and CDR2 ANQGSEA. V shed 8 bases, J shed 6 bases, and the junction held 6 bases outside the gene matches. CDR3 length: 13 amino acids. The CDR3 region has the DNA TGCAGCATCCGACAGGGGGCGTCCGGGGAGCTGTTTTTT. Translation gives CSIRQGASGELFF.

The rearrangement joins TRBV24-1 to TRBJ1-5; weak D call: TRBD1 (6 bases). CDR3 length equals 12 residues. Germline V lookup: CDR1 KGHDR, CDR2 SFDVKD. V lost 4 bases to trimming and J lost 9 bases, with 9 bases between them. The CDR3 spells CATSDGGMPQHF. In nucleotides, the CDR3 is TGTGCCACCAGTGACGGGGGCATGCCCCAGCATTTT.

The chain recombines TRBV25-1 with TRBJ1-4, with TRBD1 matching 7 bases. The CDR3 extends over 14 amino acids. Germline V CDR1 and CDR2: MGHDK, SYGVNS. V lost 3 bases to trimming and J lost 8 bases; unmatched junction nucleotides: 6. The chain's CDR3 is CASSDRGFGEKLFF. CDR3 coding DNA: TGTGCCAGCAGTGACAGGGGGTTTGGGGAAAAACTGTTTTTT.

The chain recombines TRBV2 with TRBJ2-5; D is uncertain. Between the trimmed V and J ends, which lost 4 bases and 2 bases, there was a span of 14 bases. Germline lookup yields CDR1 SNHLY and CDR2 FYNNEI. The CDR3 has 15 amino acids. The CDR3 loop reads CASSGGMERQETQYF. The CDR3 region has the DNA TGTGCCAGCAGTGGGGGAATGGAAAGGCAAGAGACCCAGTACTTC. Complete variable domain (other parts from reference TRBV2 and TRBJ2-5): EPEVTQTPSHQVTQMGQEVILRCVPISNHLYFYWYRQILGQKVEFLVSFYNNEISEKSEIFDDQFSVERPDGSNFTLKIRSTKLEDSAMYFCASSGGMERQETQYFGPGTRLLVL.

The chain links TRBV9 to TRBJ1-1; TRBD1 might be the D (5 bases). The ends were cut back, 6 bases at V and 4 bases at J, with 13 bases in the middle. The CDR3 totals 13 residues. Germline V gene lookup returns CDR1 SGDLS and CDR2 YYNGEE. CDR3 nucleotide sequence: TGTGCCAGCACTAAATCAGGGAGCACTGAAGCTTTCTTT. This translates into CASTKSGSTEAFF. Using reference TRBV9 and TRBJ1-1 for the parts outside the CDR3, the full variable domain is DSGVTQTPKHLITATGQRVTLRCSPRSGDLSVYWYQQSLDQGLQFLIQYYNGEERAKGNILERFSAQQFPDLHSELNLSSLELGDSALYFCASTKSGSTEAFFGQGTRLTVV.

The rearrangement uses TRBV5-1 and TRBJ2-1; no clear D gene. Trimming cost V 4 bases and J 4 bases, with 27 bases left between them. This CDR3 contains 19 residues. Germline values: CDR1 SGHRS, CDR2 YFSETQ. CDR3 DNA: TGCGCCAGCAGCCCCAAGGCCCTCCGCAACCTTATCCGTTACAATGAGCAGTTCTTC. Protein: CASSPKALRNLIRYNEQFF. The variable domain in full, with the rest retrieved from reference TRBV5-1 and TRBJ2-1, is KAGVTQTPRYLIKTRGQQVTLSCSPISGHRSVSWYQQTPGQGLQFLFEYFSETQRNKGNFPGRFSGRQFSNSRSEMNVSTLELGDSALYLCASSPKALRNLIRYNEQFFGPGTRLTVL.

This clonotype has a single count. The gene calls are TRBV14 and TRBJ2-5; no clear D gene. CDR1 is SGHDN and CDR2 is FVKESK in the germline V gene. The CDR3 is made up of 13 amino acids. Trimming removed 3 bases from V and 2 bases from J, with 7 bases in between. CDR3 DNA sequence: TGTGCCAGCAGCCAGGCTAGTCAAGAGACCCAGTACTTC. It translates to CASSQASQETQYF.

CDR3: CATSRDVTSGGTQYF. CDR3 sequence (DNA): TGTGCCACCAGCAGAGATGTGACGAGCGGAGGTACGCAGTATTTT. The rearrangement joins TRBV15 to TRBJ2-3; D may be TRBD2 (5 bases). With 0 bases removed from V and 8 bases from J, the gap between germline ends came to 15 bases. Germline CDR1 is LNHNV and CDR2 is YYDKDF (reference sequence). This CDR3 comprises 15 residues.

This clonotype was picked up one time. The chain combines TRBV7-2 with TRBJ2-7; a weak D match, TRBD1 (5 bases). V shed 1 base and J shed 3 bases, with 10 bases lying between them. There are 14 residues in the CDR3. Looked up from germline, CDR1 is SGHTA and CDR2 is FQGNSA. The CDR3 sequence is CASSLGGFNYEQYF. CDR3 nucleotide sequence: TGTGCCAGCAGCTTAGGGGGCTTTAACTACGAGCAGTACTTC.

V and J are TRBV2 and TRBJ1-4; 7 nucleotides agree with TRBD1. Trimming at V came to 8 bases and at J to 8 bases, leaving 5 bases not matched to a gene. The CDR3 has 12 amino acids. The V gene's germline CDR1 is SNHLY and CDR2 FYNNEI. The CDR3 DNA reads TGTGCCAGCGACCGGGACAGCGAAAAACTGTTTTTT. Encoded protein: CASDRDSEKLFF.